The 10 T cell receptor beta chains listed next were all sequenced from one sample in a study of early T cells in non-severe SARS-CoV-2 infection. TCRdb reanalysed the 5' RACE reads using MiXCR and keeps one entry per CDR3 protein. The sample records approximately 70,000 distinct CDR3 sequences, over 9.5% being singletons. The sequenced material came from whole blood. These receptors were taken from an adult who was a healthcare worker with PCR-confirmed SARS-CoV-2 infection or an uninfected control (not recorded which).

The sample holds many counts of this clonotype. This chain uses TRBV4-3 with TRBJ1-6, with a weak D call TRBD1 (5 bases). Germline V gives CDR1 LGHNA, CDR2 YSLEER. This CDR3 contains 15 residues. V gave up 5 bases and J gave up 1 base, with 9 bases separating them. CDR3 amino acids: CASSSGDSYNSPLHF. The CDR3 DNA reads as TGCGCCAGCAGCTCGGGGGATTCCTATAATTCACCCCTCCACTTT.

This clonotype occurred many times. The CDR3 spells CASSGGLAGRGAQYF. Here the CDR3 DNA reads TGTGCCAGCAGCGGAGGACTAGCGGGGAGAGGGGCCCAGTACTTC. The chain uses TRBV11-2 and TRBJ2-5; 12 nucleotides line up with TRBD2. This CDR3 spans 15 amino acids. The trim removed 5 bases at V and 9 bases at J, leaving 10 bases unmatched. The germline gives CDR1 SGHAT, CDR2 FQNNGV.

The sample holds a few counts of this clonotype. This chain uses TRBV5-4 with TRBJ1-2; 8 nucleotides agree with TRBD1. CDR3 length: 13 residues. The germline gives CDR1 SGHNT, CDR2 YYREEE (reference sequence). V dropped 4 bases and J dropped 8; count of bases not matched to a gene: 7. CDR3 residues: CASSPQGAGGYTF. For the CDR3, the DNA is TGTGCCAGCAGCCCCCAGGGGGCCGGCGGCTACACCTTC.

The V call is TRBV19, the J call TRBJ1-2; D gene unclear. Germline V gives CDR1 LNHDA, CDR2 SQIVND (reference sequence). Trimming shortened V by 7 bases and J by 2 bases, and 17 bases separated the two germline ends. The CDR3 spans 15 residues. The CDR3 protein is CASIDWRAENYGYTF. Here the CDR3 DNA reads TGTGCCAGTATTGATTGGAGGGCAGAGAACTATGGCTACACCTTC. The complete variable domain, with remaining parts taken from reference TRBV19 and TRBJ1-2, reads DGGITQSPKYLFRKEGQNVTLSCEQNLNHDAMYWYRQDPGQGLRLIYYSQIVNDFQKGDIAEGYSVSREKKESFPLTVTSAQKNPTAFYLCASIDWRAENYGYTFGSGTRLTVV.

A few counts support this clonotype. The chain has TRBV6-2 or TRBV6-3 and TRBJ2-7; TRBD2 matches at 7 bases. J gave up 0 bases and V 4 bases, and 3 bases lay outside the gene matches. Germline V gene sequence: CDR1 MNHEY, CDR2 SVGEGT. The CDR3 is made up of 14 amino acids. The CDR3 nucleotides are TGTGCCAGCAGTTCTAGCGGAGGCTCCTACGAGCAGTACTTC. It is translated as CASSSSGGSYEQYF.

This clonotype was observed many times. The chain is built from TRBV29-1 and TRBJ2-1; D not certain. CDR1 is SQVTM and CDR2 is ANQGSEA in the germline V gene. V lost 3 bases to trimming and J lost 2 bases, with 17 bases between them. CDR3 size: 16 residues. The CDR3 is CSVEVVRHTPYNEQFF. In nucleotides, the CDR3 is TGCAGCGTTGAGGTAGTTCGCCACACTCCCTACAATGAGCAGTTCTTC.

In this sample, this clonotype turned up a few times. The rearrangement links TRBV18 to TRBJ1-1; 10 nucleotides match TRBD1. V dropped 3 bases and J dropped 0; count of bases not matched to a gene: 10. This CDR3 is 18 amino acids long. The V gene's germline CDR1 is KGHSH and CDR2 LQKENI. CDR3 in amino acids: CASSPSGTGVSLNTEAFF. CDR3 sequence (DNA): TGTGCCAGCTCACCGTCCGGGACAGGGGTCTCCCTGAACACTGAAGCTTTCTTT. Full variable domain (missing parts from reference TRBV18 and TRBJ1-1): NAGVMQNPRHLVRRRGQEARLRCSPMKGHSHVYWYRQLPEEGLKFMVYLQKENIIDESGMPKERFSAEFPKEGPSILRIQQVVRGDSAAYFCASSPSGTGVSLNTEAFFGQGTRLTVV.

This clonotype occurred a few times. The chain couples TRBV5-1 to TRBJ2-3; 8 bases fit TRBD2. Germline-derived CDR1 and CDR2 are SGHRS and YFSETQ. The CDR3 contains 15 residues. The V segment lost 5 bases and the J segment 2 bases; nucleotides outside the gene matches: 7. For the CDR3, the DNA is TGCGCCAGCAGGTATCTAGCGGGCATCACAGATACGCAGTATTTT. Translated, it gives CASRYLAGITDTQYF.

The chain is built from TRBV7-3 and TRBJ2-3; 9 nucleotides agree with TRBD2. V trimming: 5 bases; J trimming: 5 bases; junction bases outside the gene matches: 5. The CDR3 contains 14 residues. The germline V gene has CDR1 SGHTA and CDR2 FQGTGA. The CDR3 sequence: CASSRRGGQDTQYF. The CDR3 DNA follows: TGTGCCAGCAGCCGGCGGGGGGGCCAAGATACGCAGTATTTT.

Ten or more counts support this clonotype. J is TRBJ2-5 and V is TRBV4-2; perhaps TRBD1 as D (6 bases). The germline CDR1 and CDR2 sequences are LGHNA and YNFKEQ. V was trimmed by 0 bases and J by 2 bases, leaving 13 bases between them. The CDR3 covers 16 residues. CDR3 loop: CASSQDHWGRQETQYF. CDR3 nucleotide sequence: TGTGCCAGCAGCCAAGATCACTGGGGGCGACAAGAGACCCAGTACTTC.